Listed here is a single TCR beta chain. The antigen is unknown. Germline CDR1 is SGHVS and CDR2 is FQNEAQ. The CDR3 length is 17 residues. The J segment lost 1 base and the V segment lost 4 bases, leaving 12 bases of the junction unmatched. The sample belongs to a study of cytomegalovirus exposure and HLA in healthy donors. Study-wide background: Later analysis reported that the approximately 120 validation repertoires shared the platform of the 650 to 700 first-cohort repertoires.

Study results and caveats: For most TCR sequences rarity was the rule, although some public TCRs occurred in many donors. In a later analysis, first-cohort TCR clusters were found to tend to co-occur in the roughly 120 validation repertoires. As was reported, the classifier diagnosed cytomegalovirus status with high specificity and sensitivity.

The table came from immunoSEQ multiplex PCR; TCRdb's copy has only in-frame clones and leaves some out. The table has hundreds of thousands of clones, over 65% seen once; the top ten hold 4.5% to 6%. The receptor was isolated from a woman younger than 30 in good health and CMV-seronegative. The source material was PBMCs. The chain carries TRBV7-8 and TRBJ2-7; 8 positions agree with TRBD2. CDR3 amino acids: CASSSDSGERGSYEQYF. In DNA form, the CDR3 reads TGTGCCAGCAGCTCAGATTCGGGGGAGCGGGGGTCCTACGAGCAGTACTTC.